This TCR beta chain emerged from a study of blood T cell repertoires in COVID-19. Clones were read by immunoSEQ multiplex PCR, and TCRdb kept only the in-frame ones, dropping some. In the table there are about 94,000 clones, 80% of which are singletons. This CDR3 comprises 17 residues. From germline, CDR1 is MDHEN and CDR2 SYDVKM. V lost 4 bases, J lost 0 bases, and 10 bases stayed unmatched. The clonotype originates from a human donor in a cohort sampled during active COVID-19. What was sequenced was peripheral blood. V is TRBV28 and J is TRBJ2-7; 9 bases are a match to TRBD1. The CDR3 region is CASSSISGTGFSYEQYF. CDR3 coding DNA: TGTGCCAGCAGTTCAATTTCCGGGACAGGGTTCTCCTACGAGCAGTACTTC.